This T cell receptor beta chain was retrieved from a study of identifying expanded T cells in peripheral blood. V was clipped by 0 bases and J by 12 bases, with 9 bases between them. Germline V gene data show CDR1 as MGHRA and CDR2 as YSYEKL. This CDR3 comprises 13 residues. Whole-study findings and limits: Across healthy donors, higher total template counts meant significantly greater roughly two-week count variance. About 1.2 clones differed between technical replicates, versus about 16 and 19 over time.

During the collection period, no donor immune events like infections were recorded. The assay was immunoSEQ multiplex PCR, and TCRdb's table has in-frame clones only and misses some. The sample has 51,000 or so clones; 70% to 85% are singletons. This clone was seen more than once but under ten times. The antigen is undetermined. The clonotype originates from a person aged 18 to 70 in good health. V gene TRBV4-1 combines with J gene TRBJ1-6; D is uncertain. The sequenced sample was blood. The CDR3 reads CASSQDPGRPLHF. In DNA form, the CDR3 reads TGCGCCAGCAGCCAAGATCCAGGCCGACCCCTCCACTTT.